The sequence of this TCR beta chain was determined in a study of OX40 agonist ivuxolimab in advanced cancers. At the level of the study: Checkpoint inhibitors had been given previously to 40% of patients. General study points: In CD8+ T cells, expanded clones were on average more numerous than in CD4+. Clonal expansion from baseline to week 6 occurred in both CD4+ and CD8+ T cells.

Clones were read by immunoSEQ multiplex PCR, and TCRdb kept only the in-frame ones, dropping some. The sample has tens of thousands of clones; 70% to 90% are singletons. As for this clone: As yet, its antigen is unknown.

Trimming pared 4 bases from V and 6 bases from J, leaving 13 bases between. Germline CDR1 and CDR2: MNHNS and SASEGT. The CDR3 has 14 residues. Baseline, cycle 4 day 1, and cycle 7 day 1 were the blood sampling points. V is TRBV6-1 and J is TRBJ1-5, with D possibly TRBD1 on 5 matching bases. Sequenced material: CD4+ or CD8+ T cells sorted from blood, taken in a trial of the OX40 agonist ivuxolimab. The TCR originated in an adult with an advanced solid tumor such as melanoma, head and neck, liver or kidney cancer. The DNA of the CDR3 is TGTGCCAGCAGTGCGGCGGAGGGGAGTCAGCCCCAGCATTTT. Translation: CASSAAEGSQPQHF.